This TCR beta chain derives from a study of blood T cells in healthy people across ages (dated by TCRdb to 2013 to 2016). Regarding the complete study: Template switching captured roughly one uniquely barcoded TCR beta cDNA molecule per two T cells in model experiments. The donors were split into four age groups: young (average approximately 16 years), middle-aged (over 35), aged (approximately 59) and long-lived (roughly 86). The study analyzed two additional independent replicas of 1 million unique cDNA reads from the same blood draw for two donors, one aged 18 to 30 and one aged 80 or older. To avoid experimental bias, donors of different ages were randomly spread across the sequencing lanes. The study measured age-related changes in TCR beta repertoire diversity using deep sequencing normalized with unique cDNA molecular identifiers. General conclusions and limits of the study: Observed TCR beta diversity per million T cells fell roughly linearly with age, and a significant reduction was already apparent by age around 40. Because the CMV infection status of the donors was unknown, age-related changes in expanded clonotypes may potentially have been confounded. The long-lived group showed more naive CD4+ T cells, fewer expanded clones and increased TCR diversity than the aged group, suggesting age selection. Estimates of total diversity based on one million sequenced T cells were regarded as lower bounds and as underestimates. Observed TCR beta diversity correlated strongly with the percentage of naive T cells measured by flow cytometry. Since profiling was done on bulk unsorted PBMCs, naive and antigen-experienced compartments could not be conclusively compared.

Comment on this clonotype: This clone's antigen is unknown. The sample holds no much larger clone one base away, and base qualities are not on file.

Deletion took 2 bases off V and 0 bases off J, with a span of 11 bases between the germline ends. From cysteine to phenylalanine, the CDR3 is 16 amino acids long. Only the CDR3 DNA is retained, 48 bases long and in frame from the first base. From a lookup of the germline V gene (reference sequence), CDR1 and CDR2 are LGHDT and YNNKEL. Systemically healthy Caucasian individuals from Russia, some 38 in total and aged about 6 to 90 years, were included as donors. Each donor gave ten milliliters of peripheral blood, collected into EDTA-treated Vacutainer tubes. Ficoll-Paque density-gradient centrifugation was used to isolate PBMCs, with at least 7 million obtained per sample. Total RNA was extracted from PBMCs with Trizol reagent, with at least 6 micrograms obtained per sample. The percentages of naive CD45RAhigh/CD27high T cells were determined by flow cytometry on a PBMC aliquot from every donor. Library preparation used 5' RACE. The sequencer was an Illumina HiSeq 2500. A second about 7 to 11 cycle PCR used a sample-barcoded 5' primer and a J-beta primer mix. Each TCR beta cDNA molecule received a unique molecular identifier from a template-switch 5' adaptor carrying 12 random nucleotides. At least 2.5 million CDR3-containing paired-end reads were obtained from each sample. First-strand cDNA was synthesized from all RNA with the Mint cDNA synthesis kit, primed by a TRBC-specific oligonucleotide. All cDNA was treated with uracil-DNA glycosylase and then went through a first 18-cycle PCR with the universal primers M1SS and BC2_uni_R. Per the original workflow: For normalization, 1 million high-quality reads were randomly selected from each sample, with every read carrying a distinct molecular identifier. Reads with shared molecular identifiers were discarded instead of being binned into consensus sequences. MiTCR, set to a Q25 quality threshold and the strictest error-elimination algorithm, was used for CDR3 identification, clonotype clustering and error correction. Lower-bound total TCR beta diversity was estimated with a nonparametric unseen species model using Euler transformation. TCRdb applied fastp at Q25 and MiXCR to the public reads, then kept only in-frame beta chains. Every distinct CDR3 protein forms one entry, paired with its most common genes and DNA. The V and J calls, along with clone size, are taken from TCRdb and not from the paper's own processing. The sample profile shows about 970,000 distinct CDR3 sequences; just over 50% of them were found once. Around a fifth of the sample comes from the top ten.

Sequenced: blood. The receptor was derived from a woman aged 60-75 years in good health. This receptor chain uses TRBV3-1 and TRBJ2-1; the D gene is perhaps TRBD1 or TRBD2, as each covers 5 bases. The DNA sequence is given as TGTGCCAGCAGCCAATATAGGGGAGCCTCCTACAATGAGCAGTTCTTC. Its product reads: CASSQYRGASYNEQFF.